These 22 T cell receptor beta chains originate from one sample sequenced in a study of blood T cell repertoires in COVID-19. Here immunoSEQ multiplex PCR was the method, and the copy in TCRdb shows in-frame clones only, minus some. Here the sample spans approximately 40,000 clones, around 80% being singletons. The sequencing sample was made of peripheral blood. These receptors were taken from a human donor in a cohort sampled during active COVID-19.

This chain's CDR3 is CASSVKPGQGLNEQYF. DNA for the CDR3: TGTGCCAGCAGCGTAAAACCGGGACAGGGTCTCAACGAGCAGTACTTC. V usage is TRBV9 and J usage is TRBJ2-7, with 9 bases fitting TRBD1. Trimming at V came to 1 base and at J to 5 bases, leaving 10 bases not matched to a gene. From germline, CDR1 is SGDLS and CDR2 YYNGEE. The CDR3 is 16 amino acids.

The V call is TRBV15, the J call TRBJ1-2; possible D gene TRBD1, 6 bases. CDR1 is LNHNV and CDR2 is YYDKDF in the germline V gene (reference sequence). The CDR3 consists of 15 residues. Trimming took 3 bases from V and 7 from J, leaving 18 bases between them. This CDR3 reads CATSSTMGGLFGYTF. The CDR3 DNA is TGTGCCACCAGCAGTACTATGGGGGGGCTCTTTGGCTACACCTTC.

J is TRBJ1-1 and V is TRBV10-3; 7 bases map to TRBD1. Germline-derived CDR1 and CDR2 are ENHRY and SYGVKD. Germline trimming cut 7 bases from V and 3 bases from J; bases unmatched to any gene: 5. The CDR3 loop spans 13 amino acids. This CDR3 is CAIKQGQDTEAFF. The CDR3 nucleotides read TGTGCCATCAAACAGGGGCAGGACACTGAAGCTTTCTTT.

This clone was counted once. The rearrangement joins TRBV19 to TRBJ2-2, with D perhaps TRBD2 (5 bases). The ends were cut back, 6 bases at V and 0 bases at J, with 8 bases in the middle. The CDR3 runs to 14 residues. Looked up from germline, CDR1 is LNHDA and CDR2 is SQIVND (reference sequence). The CDR3 sequence is CASSLGANTGELFF. CDR3 coding DNA: TGTGCCAGTAGCCTCGGGGCGAACACCGGGGAGCTGTTTTTT.

The chain carries TRBV7-9 and TRBJ2-1, with a weak D call TRBD2 (7 bases). CDR3 length: 15 residues. The germline gives CDR1 SEHNR, CDR2 FQNEAQ (reference sequence). Trimming left V 5 bases short and J 2 bases short, with 13 bases between. The CDR3 sequence: CASSPRGAAYNEQFF. The CDR3 bases are TGTGCCAGCAGCCCCCGGGGGGCAGCCTACAATGAGCAGTTCTTC.

This chain uses TRBV7-3 with TRBJ2-1, with TRBD2 identical over 7 bases. Trimming removed 4 bases from V and 8 bases from J; junction bases left unmatched: 8. Germline CDR1 and CDR2: SGHTA and FQGTGA. The CDR3 is 14 amino acids. In DNA, the CDR3 is TGTGCCAGCAGCTCCGGACTAGTTACAGATGAGCAGTTCTTC. This codes for CASSSGLVTDEQFF.

The V call is TRBV5-1, the J call TRBJ2-2; a weak D match, TRBD1 (5 bases). V dropped 0 bases and J dropped 6 bases, with 9 bases sitting between them. There are 14 residues in the CDR3. Germline V gene sequence: CDR1 SGHRS, CDR2 YFSETQ. The CDR3 loop reads CASSLADSSGELFF. The CDR3 DNA is TGCGCCAGCAGCTTGGCTGACAGTTCCGGGGAGCTGTTTTTT.

The chain uses TRBV30 and TRBJ1-3; 9 positions agree with TRBD1. The CDR3 length is 14 residues. The junction had 7 bases not matched to a gene; V was cut back by 5 bases and J by 5 bases. The V gene's germline CDR1 is GTSNPN and CDR2 SVGIG (reference sequence). CDR3 amino acids: CAWDLGTGRNTIYF. The CDR3 DNA reads TGTGCCTGGGACCTTGGGACAGGGAGAAACACCATATATTTT.

The rearrangement links TRBV4-2 to TRBJ2-3, with 11 bases identical to TRBD1. This CDR3 spans 17 amino acids. J lost 0 bases, V lost 4 bases, and 6 bases had no gene match. Germline V gene lookup returns CDR1 LGHNA and CDR2 YNFKEQ. For the CDR3, the DNA is TGTGCCAGCAGCCGGGGACAGGGGGTTTCTAGCACAGATACGCAGTATTTT. Translated: CASSRGQGVSSTDTQYF.

This sequence joins TRBV6-2 or TRBV6-3 and TRBJ2-1, with TRBD1 as a possible D gene (5 bases). The CDR3 spans 15 residues. V lost 0 bases and J 5 bases, leaving 11 bases between the germline ends. CDR1 is MNHEY, CDR2 SVGEGT, per germline. The chain's CDR3 is CASSYSSRAHNEQFF. In DNA, the CDR3 is TGTGCCAGCAGTTACTCGAGCAGGGCCCACAATGAGCAGTTCTTC.

Turning to this clone: The sample carries other DNA sequences with the same CDR3. The chain links TRBV3-1 (or the pseudogene TRBV3-2) to TRBJ2-7, with D possibly being TRBD1 (6 bases). V was clipped by 5 bases and J by 4 bases, with 6 bases between them. CDR1 and CDR2 (germline): LGHDT, YNNKEL (reference sequence). CDR3 length equals 11 residues. The CDR3 sequence is CASSTGYEQYF. In DNA, the CDR3 is TGTGCCAGCAGCACAGGGTACGAGCAGTACTTC.

This clone occurred many times. This rearrangement joins TRBV7-6 to TRBJ2-2; TRBD1 agrees at 10 bases. The CDR3 is 16 residues long. Looked up from germline, CDR1 is SGHVS and CDR2 is FNYEAQ. V was pared by 1 base and J by 3 bases, with 2 bases of the junction left unmatched. The CDR3 region is CASSLGGTGDTGELFF. The CDR3 DNA follows: TGTGCCAGCAGCTTAGGGGGGACAGGGGACACCGGGGAGCTGTTTTTT.

The chain couples TRBV28 to TRBJ2-3, with a weak D call TRBD2 (6 bases). Trimming took 2 bases from V and 4 from J, leaving 13 bases between them. CDR3 length: 15 residues. The germline V gene has CDR1 MDHEN and CDR2 SYDVKM. The CDR3 sequence is CASSLRRGDADTQYF. Here the CDR3 DNA reads TGTGCCAGCAGTTTACGGCGGGGCGATGCAGATACGCAGTATTTT. Full variable domain (missing parts from reference TRBV28 and TRBJ2-3): DVKVTQSSRYLVKRTGEKVFLECVQDMDHENMFWYRQDPGLGLRLIYFSYDVKMKEKGDIPEGYSVSREKKERFSLILESASTNQTSMYLCASSLRRGDADTQYFGPGTRLTVL.

The chain links TRBV4-3 to TRBJ1-1; D gene unclear. The germline gives CDR1 LGHNA, CDR2 YSLEER. The CDR3 is made up of 13 amino acids. Deletions cut 5 bases from V and 8 bases from J, with 15 bases between. CDR3 in amino acids: CASSNTGKSEAFF. The CDR3 DNA sequence: TGCGCCAGCAGCAACACCGGGAAATCCGAAGCTTTCTTT.

A few counts support this clone. The CDR3 region is CASSYDRLYGYTF. In nucleotides, the CDR3 is TGTGCCAGCAGCTATGACAGGCTGTATGGCTACACCTTC. The chain carries TRBV7-2 and TRBJ1-2, with D perhaps matching TRBD1 (6 bases). Germline CDR1 and CDR2: SGHTA and FQGNSA. CDR3 length: 13 amino acids. The germline V and J ends were trimmed by 4 bases and 5 bases, with 11 bases remaining between them.

CDR3 loop: CADNRGHKDTEAFF. The CDR3, as DNA: TGTGCCGACAACAGGGGGCACAAGGACACTGAAGCTTTCTTT. The J gene is TRBJ1-1, the V gene TRBV11-3; TRBD1 agrees at 9 bases. The CDR3 has 14 amino acids. Looked up from germline, CDR1 is SGHNT and CDR2 is YENEEA. V lost 11 bases and J lost 3; bases outside the gene matches: 10.

In DNA, the CDR3 is TGTGCCAGTAGTATAAAAGCGGGGGGGTTTGTTTTAGATACGCAGTATTTT. Translating it yields CASSIKAGGFVLDTQYF. The chain has TRBV19 and TRBJ2-3, with 10 bases fitting TRBD2. V lost 2 bases to trimming and J lost 5 bases; unmatched junction nucleotides: 10. The CDR3 has 17 residues. The V gene's germline CDR1 is LNHDA and CDR2 SQIVND (reference sequence).

The chain recombines TRBV6-8 with TRBJ2-7; D not certain. Trimming stripped 10 bases from V and 0 bases from J, with 10 bases between. The CDR3 sequence is 12 residues long. Per germline, CDR1 MNHGY and CDR2 SAAAGT. CDR3 sequence (DNA): TGTGCCAACAAATACAGCTCCTACGAGCAGTACGTC. Its protein is CANKYSSYEQYV.

The CDR3, as DNA: TGCAGCGTTGATCCTAGCGGGCACCAAGAGACCCAGTACTTC. It is translated as CSVDPSGHQETQYF. The gene calls are TRBV29-1 and TRBJ2-5; 8 bases are a match to TRBD2. CDR1 is SQVTM, CDR2 ANQGSEA, per germline. There are 14 residues in the CDR3. Trimming took 3 bases from V and 0 from J; bases not matched to a gene: 3. The full variable domain, completed using reference TRBV29-1 and TRBJ2-5, is SAVISQKPSRDICQRGTSLTIQCQVDSQVTMMFWYRQQPGQSLTLIATANQGSEATYESGFVIDKFPISRPNLTFSTLTVSNMSPEDSSIYLCSVDPSGHQETQYFGPGTRLLVL.

The chain employs TRBV20-1 and TRBJ1-1, with 7 bases that match TRBD1. Germline V lookup: CDR1 DFQATT, CDR2 SNEGSKA (reference sequence). V shed 3 bases, J shed 3 bases, and the junction held 1 base outside the gene matches. This CDR3 is built from 12 residues. CDR3 nucleotides: TGCAGTGCTAGTACAGGGGACACTGAAGCTTTCTTT. Protein product: CSASTGDTEAFF.

V is TRBV9 and J is TRBJ1-3; D is uncertain. The CDR3 sequence is 11 residues long. Germline V CDR1 and CDR2: SGDLS, YYNGEE. Trimming shortened V by 4 bases and J by 8 bases, and 7 bases separated the two germline ends. This CDR3 is CASSSRDTIYF. DNA for the CDR3: TGTGCCAGCAGCTCCCGTGACACCATATATTTT.

The J gene is TRBJ2-1, the V gene TRBV27; D is perhaps TRBD2 (5 bases). CDR1 and CDR2 from the germline V gene are MNHEY and SMNVEV (reference sequence). V was trimmed by 5 bases and J by 7 bases, leaving 15 bases between them. The CDR3 is made up of 14 amino acids. The DNA for the CDR3 is TGTGCCAGCAGTAGTAGTCTGACGGGGAATGAGCAGTTCTTC. This encodes CASSSSLTGNEQFF.